These 19 T cell receptor beta chains share one sample of origin, sequenced in a study of graft-versus-host responses after intestinal transplantation. Produced via immunoSEQ multiplex PCR; TCRdb's table is partial and in-frame only. Of approximately 15,000 clones detected, around two thirds appear once; the ten largest clones hold about 3.5%. Graft-derived tissue was subjected to processing to liberate intraepithelial and lamina propria lymphocytes. The input for sequencing was ileum tissue, taken 14 days after transplant. All receptors derive from a human patient who received an intestinal transplant, so some T cells may come from the graft donor.

The rearrangement joins TRBV11-2 to TRBJ2-7, with D unresolved. The CDR3 spans 15 residues. V was cut by 2 bases and J by 7 bases, with 18 bases left in between. Germline values: CDR1 SGHAT, CDR2 FQNNGV. The CDR3 loop is CASSLTPEWRREQYF. In nucleotides, the CDR3 is TGTGCCAGCAGCTTAACCCCAGAGTGGCGGCGGGAGCAGTACTTC.

V is TRBV28 and J is TRBJ2-5, with 7 nucleotides matching TRBD2. With 5 bases clipped from V and 5 bases from J, the junction kept 17 bases outside the gene matches. The CDR3 runs 17 residues. Looked up from germline, CDR1 is MDHEN and CDR2 is SYDVKM. CDR3 sequence: CASSPPLAEDVSETQYF. For the CDR3, the DNA is TGTGCCAGCAGTCCGCCCCTAGCGGAGGATGTTTCTGAGACCCAGTACTTC.

In its sample, this clone was seen a few times. The rearrangement joins TRBV27 to TRBJ2-2, with 7 positions matching TRBD1. Losses at the gene ends were 5 bases for V and 1 base for J; bases not matched to a gene: 4. Germline assignment: CDR1 MNHEY and CDR2 SMNVEV (reference sequence). CDR3 size: 15 residues. CDR3 DNA sequence: TGTGCCAGCAGTCTGACAGGGTGGAACACCGGGGAGCTGTTTTTT. Its translation is CASSLTGWNTGELFF.

The rearrangement links TRBV6-5 to TRBJ1-1; D is perhaps TRBD1 (6 bases). This CDR3 spans 15 amino acids. The V and J ends lost 0 bases and 0 bases respectively, with 8 bases between them. Germline lookup yields CDR1 MNHEY and CDR2 SVGAGI. The CDR3 region has the DNA TGTGCCAGCAGTTACTCCCGACAGGTGAACACTGAAGCTTTCTTT. It is translated as CASSYSRQVNTEAFF.

The sample holds one count of this clone. This rearrangement joins TRBV2 to TRBJ2-7; unclear D gene. The CDR3 covers 15 residues. Per the germline V gene, CDR1 is SNHLY and CDR2 is FYNNEI. Trimming pared 0 bases from V and 0 bases from J, leaving 9 bases between. Written as DNA, the CDR3 is TGTGCCAGCAGTGAAGCACAGACTGTCTCCTACGAGCAGTACTTC. Protein: CASSEAQTVSYEQYF.

The count of this clone is one. The J gene is TRBJ1-1, the V gene TRBV4-1; weak D call: TRBD1 (5 bases). Trimming stripped 3 bases from V and 2 bases from J, with 22 bases between. The CDR3 has 18 amino acids. CDR1 and CDR2 from the germline V gene are MGHRA and YSYEKL. DNA of the CDR3: TGCGCCAGCAGCCAGCCCCTACAGGAACAGAGGGTTAACACTGAAGCTTTCTTT. Amino acids: CASSQPLQEQRVNTEAFF.

The J gene is TRBJ2-7, the V gene TRBV7-8; 10 positions match TRBD1. The CDR3 spans 13 residues. CDR1 is SGHVS, CDR2 FQNEAQ, per germline. V shed 5 bases, J shed 6 bases, and the junction held 4 bases outside the gene matches. CDR3 sequence reads: CASSLRTGGEQYF. The CDR3, as DNA: TGTGCCAGCAGCCTACGGACAGGGGGCGAGCAGTACTTC. The whole variable domain, filled in from reference TRBV7-8 and TRBJ2-7, reads GAGVSQSPRYKVAKRGQDVALRCDPISGHVSLFWYQQALGQGPEFLTYFQNEAQLDKSGLPSDRFFAERPEGSVSTLKIQRTQQEDSAVYLCASSLRTGGEQYFGPGTRLTVT.

This clone was observed a handful of times. The chain recombines TRBV30 with TRBJ1-2; 7 nucleotides agree with TRBD1. The CDR3 covers 13 residues. Trimming removed 3 bases from V and 6 bases from J; junction bases left unmatched: 7. Germline CDR1 reads GTSNPN; CDR2 reads SVGIG (reference sequence). For the CDR3, the DNA is TGTGCCTGGAGGCAGGGACAGATAAATGGCTACACCTTC. As protein: CAWRQGQINGYTF. Drawing the rest from reference TRBV30 and TRBJ1-2, the complete variable domain is SQTIHQWPATLVQPVGSPLSLECTVEGTSNPNLYWYRQAAGRGLQLLFYSVGIGQISSEVPQNLSASRPQDRQFILSSKKLLLSDSGFYLCAWRQGQINGYTFGSGTRLTVV.

The gene calls are TRBV6-5 and TRBJ1-5; no firm D call. Trimming stripped 2 bases from V and 0 bases from J, with 2 bases between. Germline assignment: CDR1 MNHEY and CDR2 SVGAGI. The length of the CDR3 is 13 residues. CDR3 sequence (DNA): TGTGCCAGCAGTTACGGTAGCAATCAGCCCCAGCATTTT. Translating it yields CASSYGSNQPQHF.

The chain recombines TRBV29-1 with TRBJ1-1; D is unclear. The CDR3 extends over 11 amino acids. The germline V gene has CDR1 SQVTM and CDR2 ANQGSEA. V was trimmed by 3 bases and J by 10 bases, leaving 12 bases between them. CDR3 amino acids: CSVDWVGGAFF. In DNA, the CDR3 is TGCAGCGTTGATTGGGTAGGAGGAGCTTTCTTT.

The chain has TRBV6-6 and TRBJ2-7; D possibly corresponds to TRBD2 (6 bases). Trimming stripped 7 bases from V and 7 bases from J, with 14 bases between. In germline, CDR1 is MNHNY, CDR2 SVGAGI (reference sequence). This CDR3 has 12 amino acids. The CDR3 is CASTHGAGEQYF. CDR3 DNA: TGTGCCAGCACTCACGGGGCGGGGGAGCAGTACTTC.

This clone appeared a single time. The gene calls are TRBV7-9 and TRBJ2-1; 7 nucleotides align to TRBD2. This CDR3 contains 17 residues. CDR1 SEHNR and CDR2 FQNEAQ come from the germline V gene (reference sequence). J was trimmed by 8 bases and V by 0 bases; bases with no gene match: 13. The CDR3 bases are TGTGCCAGCAGCTTAGCGACTAGCACTGGGCCTAGCGATGAGCAGTTCTTC. Translating it yields CASSLATSTGPSDEQFF.

Notes on this clone: This CDR3 is also generated by other DNA sequences in the sample. This rearrangement joins TRBV27 to TRBJ2-1; D is unclear. Germline V CDR1 and CDR2: MNHEY, SMNVEV (reference sequence). The V end lost 0 bases, the J end lost 1 base, and 4 bases lay between the germline ends. The CDR3 spans 14 residues. CDR3 in DNA: TGTGCCAGCAGTTTATCAGGGTCCTACAATGAGCAGTTCTTC. Protein: CASSLSGSYNEQFF.

A remark on this clone: Germline is not matched at one junction end, which may reflect a read error. The gene calls are TRBV9 and TRBJ2-7; no reliable D call. There are 15 residues in the CDR3. Germline-derived CDR1 and CDR2 are SGDLS and YYNGEE. The CDR3 DNA is TGTGCCAGCAACGTAGATGGTCTAGAATTGAACGAGCAGTACTTC. Amino acids: CASNVDGLELNEQYF. The full variable domain, with the rest looked up from reference TRBV9 and TRBJ2-7, is DSGVTQTPKHLITATGQRVTLRCSPRSGDLSVYWYQQSLDQGLQFLIQYYNGEERAKGNILERFSAQQFPDLHSELNLSSLELGDSALYFCASNVDGLELNEQYFGPGTRLTVT.

Here the CDR3 DNA reads TGTGCCAGCAGCTGGAGCGGGAATCCCTACGAGCAGTACTTC. This sequence encodes CASSWSGNPYEQYF. This rearrangement joins TRBV5-4 to TRBJ2-7; 7 nucleotides align to TRBD2. The V gene's germline CDR1 is SGHNT and CDR2 YYREEE (reference sequence). The length of the CDR3 is 14 residues. The J segment lost 2 bases and the V segment lost 3 bases, leaving 5 bases of the junction unmatched.

In its sample, this clone was seen a few times. This chain connects TRBV2 to TRBJ1-2; D might be TRBD1 (6 bases). The CDR3 has 13 residues. The V gene's germline CDR1 is SNHLY and CDR2 FYNNEI. Trimming took 5 bases from V and 4 from J, leaving 11 bases between them. This CDR3 is CASSTRGFYGYTF. The CDR3 DNA follows: TGTGCCAGCAGTACCAGGGGCTTCTATGGCTACACCTTC.

The CDR3 DNA sequence: TGCAGCGTTGAGGCGGGAAACAGCTACGAGCAGTACTTC. Translation gives CSVEAGNSYEQYF. The chain links TRBV29-1 to TRBJ2-7; perhaps TRBD2 as D (6 bases). This CDR3 contains 13 residues. V lost 3 bases, J lost 3 bases, and 12 bases lay in between. Germline values: CDR1 SQVTM, CDR2 ANQGSEA.

The rearrangement joins TRBV5-5 to TRBJ1-2; D may be TRBD1 (6 bases). The CDR3 consists of 15 residues. The V and J ends lost 4 bases and 8 bases respectively, with 21 bases between them. CDR1 SGHKS and CDR2 YYEKEE come from the germline V gene (reference sequence). CDR3 coding DNA: TGTGCCAGCAGCGGAACAGGGATGGGGTCGAACGGCTACACCTTC. Translated, it gives CASSGTGMGSNGYTF.

This chain uses TRBV9 with TRBJ2-5; 8 nucleotides match TRBD2. Germline CDR1 is SGDLS and CDR2 is YYNGEE. This CDR3 is 16 amino acids long. The J segment lost 5 bases and the V segment lost 0 bases, leaving 9 bases of the junction unmatched. The CDR3 sequence is CASSVGGLALGETQYF. CDR3 bases: TGTGCCAGCAGCGTAGGTGGACTAGCCTTGGGGGAGACCCAGTACTTC.